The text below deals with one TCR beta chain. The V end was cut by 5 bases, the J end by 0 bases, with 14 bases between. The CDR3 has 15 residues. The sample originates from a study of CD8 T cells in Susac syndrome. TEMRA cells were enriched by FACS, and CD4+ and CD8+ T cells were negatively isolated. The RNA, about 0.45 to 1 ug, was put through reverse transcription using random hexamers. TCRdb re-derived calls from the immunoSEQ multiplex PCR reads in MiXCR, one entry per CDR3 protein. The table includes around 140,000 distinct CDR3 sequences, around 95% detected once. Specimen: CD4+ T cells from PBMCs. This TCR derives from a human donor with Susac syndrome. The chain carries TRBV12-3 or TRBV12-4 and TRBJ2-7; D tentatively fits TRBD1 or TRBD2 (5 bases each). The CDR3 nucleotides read TGTGCCAGCAGTGCTCGGGGCACCGACTCCTACGAGCAGTACTTC. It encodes CASSARGTDSYEQYF.